This T cell receptor beta chain emerged from a study of B cell selection in AIRE deficiency. Findings of the study overall: Around 30% of healthy-shared Treg sequences were found among patient Tconv cells.

Note on this clone: Its target is not known.

As handled by the study authors: Pooled Tregs gave some 6x10^4 patient and some 100,000 donor TCRbeta sequences. The repertoire was sequenced with immunoSEQ multiplex PCR; TCRdb's copy has only in-frame clones and lacks some. V and J calls and clone size are those listed in that table; D and trimming were worked out from the DNA. The sample includes 28,000 or so clones, 92% seen only once; the top ten take 0.95% to 1.3%. The germline V and J ends were trimmed by 5 bases and 6 bases, with 11 bases remaining between them. Germline V lookup: CDR1 SQVTM, CDR2 ANQGSEA. CDR3 size: 12 residues. Regulatory T cells were sorted as CD4+CD25hiCD127low/negative.

The specimen sequenced was CD4+CD25+ Tregs sorted from PBMCs. This chain connects TRBV29-1 to TRBJ2-1; possibly TRBD1 or TRBD2 for D (5 bases each). The sequence came from a human donor in good health. CDR3 in amino acids: CSVRKGPNEQFF. DNA for the CDR3: TGCAGCGTTCGGAAGGGACCCAATGAGCAGTTCTTC.